This TCR beta chain comes out of a study of CD8+ T cells in alopecia areata. This CDR3 comprises 15 residues. The germline V gene encodes CDR1 LNHDA and CDR2 SQIVND (reference sequence). V lost 0 bases, J lost 0 bases, and 9 bases lay in between. Once RNA had been extracted, it was reverse transcribed into cDNA to act as the sequencing template. Profiling relied on immunoSEQ multiplex PCR, and the TCRdb table lists in-frame clones only, not all of them. The repertoire holds roughly 200,000 clones, approximately 38% seen once, with 0.48% in the top ten. Noted treatment: oral pan-JAK inhibitor, 5-10 mg twice daily. Comment on this clone: Its target is not known.

Study-wide findings and caveats: In scalp, tofacitinib significantly decreased clonality and expanded CD8+ clones among the top 100.

This chain connects TRBV19 to TRBJ2-7, with a tentative D call TRBD2 (5 bases). This sequence was found in a human donor with alopecia areata. The source was CD4+ T cells sorted from blood, collected between weeks 30 and 35, from a patient treated with tofacitinib. The CDR3 sequence: CASSIDQRSSYEQYF. DNA for the CDR3: TGTGCCAGTAGTATAGATCAGCGGAGCTCCTACGAGCAGTACTTC.